This TCR beta chain was found in a study of CD8+ T cells in alopecia areata. Stated treatment: oral pan-JAK inhibitor, 5-10 mg twice daily. cDNA prepared by RNA extraction and subsequent reverse transcription served as the template for sequencing. Method: immunoSEQ multiplex PCR; TCRdb's copy keeps in-frame clones and lacks some. The sample records around 70,000 clones, approximately 28% being singletons. Trimming took off 0 bases at V and 7 bases at J, with 11 bases between the two ends. The germline CDR1 and CDR2 sequences are SGHRS and YFSETQ. This CDR3 has 14 amino acids. The receptor comes from a human donor with alopecia areata. The specimen comprised CD8+ T cells sorted from blood, sampled at week 4, from a patient treated with tofacitinib. The chain recombines TRBV5-1 with TRBJ2-1; D unresolved. For the CDR3, the DNA is TGCGCCAGCAGCTTGGCGGACCCCTTGAATGAGCAGTTCTTC. Its translation is CASSLADPLNEQFF.